Listed below are T cell receptor beta chains from one sample, sequenced in a study of blood T cell repertoires in COVID-19. Measured with immunoSEQ multiplex PCR; TCRdb has only the in-frame clones, and not every one. The profile shows nearly 60,000 clones, 70% to 90% of them singletons. Input material: peripheral blood. These receptor sequences come from a man between 40 and 49 years old with active COVID-19. The CDR3 runs from the conserved cysteine through the conserved F or W. The D gene is left open where the match is weak. Clone size, where shown, is once, few, many, or a class for clones that have expanded.

v_gene: TRBV2
abundance: NA
d_gene: NA
j_gene: TRBJ1-5
len: 14
CDR3nt: TGTGCCAGCAGGGGTTCAGAAAGGGGGCAGCCCCAGCATTTT
CDR3aa: CASRGSERGQPQHF

v_gene: TRBV9
abundance: NA
d_gene: TRBD1
j_gene: TRBJ1-4
len: 14
CDR3nt: TGTGCCAGCAGCGAGACAGGGACTAATGAAAAACTGTTTTTT
CDR3aa: CASSETGTNEKLFF

v_gene: TRBV19
abundance: NA
d_gene: TRBD1
j_gene: TRBJ2-7
len: 15
CDR3nt: TGTGCCAGTAGTATAGTCCCAGGGGGTTTGTACGAGCAGTACTTC
CDR3aa: CASSIVPGGLYEQYF

v_gene: TRBV7-6
abundance: NA
d_gene: NA
j_gene: TRBJ1-1
len: 15
CDR3nt: TGTGCCAGCAGCTTAGAAGACACCCGAAACACTGAAGCTTTCTTT
CDR3aa: CASSLEDTRNTEAFF

v_gene: TRBV5-1
abundance: NA
d_gene: NA
j_gene: TRBJ1-1
len: 14
CDR3nt: TGCGCCAGCAGCTTGAGTGGGGCGAACACTGAAGCTTTCTTT
CDR3aa: CASSLSGANTEAFF

v_gene: TRBV6-5
abundance: NA
d_gene: NA
j_gene: TRBJ2-2
len: 15
CDR3nt: TGTGCCAGCAGTTACTCCCCTAATCCAACCGGGGAGCTGTTTTTT
CDR3aa: CASSYSPNPTGELFF

v_gene: TRBV6-1
abundance: few
d_gene: TRBD2
j_gene: TRBJ2-3
len: 18
CDR3nt: TGTGCCAGCAGTGAAGAACTAGCGGCCCCGGGACGCACAGATACGCAGTATTTT
CDR3aa: CASSEELAAPGRTDTQYF

v_gene: TRBV28
abundance: NA
d_gene: TRBD2
j_gene: TRBJ2-2
len: 16
CDR3nt: TGTGCCAGCAGTGTCCTGCTAGCGGAAGACACCGGGGAGCTGTTTTTT
CDR3aa: CASSVLLAEDTGELFF

v_gene: TRBV11-2
abundance: NA
d_gene: NA
j_gene: TRBJ2-1
len: 16
CDR3nt: TGTGCCAGCAGAGGTTTAAGCGGAAGAATAGGCAATGAGCAGTTCTTC
CDR3aa: CASRGLSGRIGNEQFF

v_gene: TRBV5-3
abundance: NA
d_gene: TRBD1
j_gene: TRBJ1-1
len: 15
CDR3nt: TGTGCCAGGTCCGGGACAGGGGGCTCGGTCACTGAAGCTTTCTTT
CDR3aa: CARSGTGGSVTEAFF

v_gene: TRBV5-6
abundance: NA
d_gene: NA
j_gene: TRBJ1-2
len: 15
CDR3nt: TGTGCCAGCAGCATTGGCGGGGGGCCTTTAGGTGGCTACACCTTC
CDR3aa: CASSIGGGPLGGYTF

v_gene: TRBV9
abundance: NA
d_gene: TRBD1
j_gene: TRBJ2-3
len: 14
CDR3nt: TGTGCCAGTACAGGGGGGTGGGACACAGATACGCAGTATTTT
CDR3aa: CASTGGWDTDTQYF

v_gene: TRBV19
abundance: once
d_gene: NA
j_gene: TRBJ2-3
len: 13
CDR3nt: TGTGCCAGTAGTAGGGAGCTTGCGGATACGCAGTATTTT
CDR3aa: CASSRELADTQYF

v_gene: TRBV28
abundance: NA
d_gene: NA
j_gene: TRBJ1-1
len: 16
CDR3nt: TGTGCCAGCAGTCCCCGGGGAAGGGGGGGGAACACTGAAGCTTTCTTT
CDR3aa: CASSPRGRGGNTEAFF

v_gene: TRBV19
abundance: NA
d_gene: NA
j_gene: TRBJ2-7
len: 15
CDR3nt: TGTGCCAGTAGTATAGGACGGGGAGAGTCCTACGAGCAGTACTTC
CDR3aa: CASSIGRGESYEQYF

v_gene: TRBV6-2/TRBV6-3
abundance: NA
d_gene: NA
j_gene: TRBJ2-3
len: 17
CDR3nt: TGTGCCAGCAGTTACTCGAGTGGAGTAAGGAGCGCAGATACGCAGTATTTT
CDR3aa: CASSYSSGVRSADTQYF

v_gene: TRBV7-2
abundance: NA
d_gene: TRBD1
j_gene: TRBJ2-7
len: 15
CDR3nt: TGTGCCAGCAGCTCCCGGGACAGGGGGCGCCACGAGCAGTACTTC
CDR3aa: CASSSRDRGRHEQYF

v_gene: TRBV5-6
abundance: few
d_gene: TRBD2
j_gene: TRBJ2-1
len: 17
CDR3nt: TGTGCCAGCAGCTTGAGCCGACTAGCGGGCTCCTACAATGAGCAGTTCTTC
CDR3aa: CASSLSRLAGSYNEQFF

v_gene: TRBV12-3/TRBV12-4
abundance: NA
d_gene: TRBD1
j_gene: TRBJ2-1
len: 13
CDR3nt: TGTGCCAGCAGTTCCCTGACAGGGGATGAGCAGTTCTTC
CDR3aa: CASSSLTGDEQFF

v_gene: TRBV9
abundance: NA
d_gene: NA
j_gene: TRBJ1-5
len: 13
CDR3nt: TGTGCCAGCAGCCCGCGACAGAATCAGCCCCAGCATTTT
CDR3aa: CASSPRQNQPQHF

v_gene: TRBV28
abundance: NA
d_gene: TRBD1
j_gene: TRBJ1-5
len: 16
CDR3nt: TGTGCCAGCAGTTCTCAATCAGGGGGCGGGGGTCAGCCCCAGCATTTT
CDR3aa: CASSSQSGGGGQPQHF

v_gene: TRBV30
abundance: NA
d_gene: TRBD1
j_gene: TRBJ2-7
len: 16
CDR3nt: TGTGCCTGGAGTGCCCCGTTAGGCAGGGGGCGGCCCGAGCAGTACTTC
CDR3aa: CAWSAPLGRGRPEQYF

v_gene: TRBV15
abundance: NA
d_gene: TRBD2
j_gene: TRBJ2-7
len: 15
CDR3nt: TGTGCCACCAGCTCCCCGGGACTAGCGGGAGGCGAGCAGTACTTC
CDR3aa: CATSSPGLAGGEQYF

v_gene: TRBV7-9
abundance: NA
d_gene: NA
j_gene: TRBJ1-2
len: 15
CDR3nt: TGTGCCAGCAGCACTCCTTTACTGTCCCTTCATGGCTACACCTTC
CDR3aa: CASSTPLLSLHGYTF

v_gene: TRBV7-8
abundance: once
d_gene: NA
j_gene: TRBJ1-2
len: 13
CDR3nt: TGTGCCAGCAGCCGCCGGGACACCTATGGCTACACCTTC
CDR3aa: CASSRRDTYGYTF

v_gene: TRBV18
abundance: NA
d_gene: TRBD1
j_gene: TRBJ2-7
len: 15
CDR3nt: TGTGCCAGCTCACCCGGACAGGGGCAATATGAAGAGCAGTACTTC
CDR3aa: CASSPGQGQYEEQYF

v_gene: TRBV5-1
abundance: NA
d_gene: NA
j_gene: TRBJ1-2
len: 16
CDR3nt: TGCGCCAGCAGCTTGGATGGCAGGGAAACCGCCTATGGCTACACCTTC
CDR3aa: CASSLDGRETAYGYTF

v_gene: TRBV5-1
abundance: once
d_gene: TRBD2
j_gene: TRBJ2-2
len: 17
CDR3nt: TGCGCCAGCAGCTTGAGTGTAGCGGGAGGGAACACCGGGGAGCTGTTTTTT
CDR3aa: CASSLSVAGGNTGELFF

v_gene: TRBV6-6
abundance: NA
d_gene: NA
j_gene: TRBJ2-7
len: 13
CDR3nt: TGTGCCAGCAGTTACAACTCCATCTACGAGCAGTACTTC
CDR3aa: CASSYNSIYEQYF

v_gene: TRBV7-6
abundance: NA
d_gene: TRBD1
j_gene: TRBJ1-2
len: 16
CDR3nt: TGTGCCAGCAGCTTAGATAGGACAGGGGGGAGTTATGGCTACACCTTC
CDR3aa: CASSLDRTGGSYGYTF

v_gene: TRBV7-6
abundance: NA
d_gene: TRBD2
j_gene: TRBJ2-3
len: 14
CDR3nt: TGTGCCAGCAGCCGAAGCGGGGAAACAGATACGCAGTATTTT
CDR3aa: CASSRSGETDTQYF

v_gene: TRBV19
abundance: NA
d_gene: TRBD2
j_gene: TRBJ2-3
len: 17
CDR3nt: TGTGCCAGTAGTATCGGAGCGGGAGGCCTAAGCACAGATACGCAGTATTTT
CDR3aa: CASSIGAGGLSTDTQYF

v_gene: TRBV5-4
abundance: NA
d_gene: NA
j_gene: TRBJ2-5
len: 13
CDR3nt: TGTGCCAGCAGCTCAGGGGACCAAGAGACCCAGTACTTC
CDR3aa: CASSSGDQETQYF

v_gene: TRBV27
abundance: NA
d_gene: NA
j_gene: TRBJ2-2
len: 14
CDR3nt: TGTGCCAGCAGTTTATTAGGGGGCACCGGGGAGCTGTTTTTT
CDR3aa: CASSLLGGTGELFF

v_gene: TRBV9
abundance: NA
d_gene: TRBD1
j_gene: TRBJ1-1
len: 17
CDR3nt: TGTGCCAGCAGCTACCTACCCCGGGACAGTAGAGGCACTGAAGCTTTCTTT
CDR3aa: CASSYLPRDSRGTEAFF

v_gene: TRBV3-1/TRBV3-2
abundance: NA
d_gene: TRBD2
j_gene: TRBJ2-1
len: 16
CDR3nt: TGTGCCAGCAGCCGGGCGGGACTAGCGGCCTACAATGAGCAGTTCTTC
CDR3aa: CASSRAGLAAYNEQFF

v_gene: TRBV19
abundance: few
d_gene: NA
j_gene: TRBJ2-3
len: 17
CDR3nt: TGTGCCAGTAGCCCCGGGGGATTGAACATGGGCACAGATACGCAGTATTTT
CDR3aa: CASSPGGLNMGTDTQYF

v_gene: TRBV27
abundance: NA
d_gene: NA
j_gene: TRBJ1-1
len: 16
CDR3nt: TGTGCCAGCAGTCCACTCTCCTATCTGGGGGGAACTGAAGCTTTCTTT
CDR3aa: CASSPLSYLGGTEAFF

v_gene: TRBV10-1
abundance: NA
d_gene: NA
j_gene: TRBJ1-1
len: 13
CDR3nt: TGCGCCAGTTCGGCGCAGGTGAACACTGAAGCTTTCTTT
CDR3aa: CASSAQVNTEAFF

v_gene: TRBV28
abundance: NA
d_gene: NA
j_gene: TRBJ2-3
len: 14
CDR3nt: TGTGCCAGCAGTTTAGGACTTTTCACAGATACGCAGTATTTT
CDR3aa: CASSLGLFTDTQYF

v_gene: TRBV11-2
abundance: NA
d_gene: NA
j_gene: TRBJ2-2
len: 14
CDR3nt: TGTGCCAGCAGCCCCTTCGAGGACACCGGGGAGCTGTTTTTT
CDR3aa: CASSPFEDTGELFF

v_gene: TRBV5-1
abundance: NA
d_gene: TRBD2
j_gene: TRBJ2-2
len: 20
CDR3nt: TGCGCCAGCAGCTTGGAACCGGGACTAGCGGGAGTGGTGGGCACCGGGGAGCTGTTTTTT
CDR3aa: CASSLEPGLAGVVGTGELFF

v_gene: TRBV9
abundance: NA
d_gene: NA
j_gene: TRBJ2-1
len: 14
CDR3nt: TGTGCCAGCAGCGTAGACCTGCCTAACAATGAGCAGTTCTTC
CDR3aa: CASSVDLPNNEQFF

v_gene: TRBV12-3/TRBV12-4
abundance: NA
d_gene: NA
j_gene: TRBJ2-5
len: 11
CDR3nt: TGTGCCAGCAGTTCCGGGGAGACCCAGTACTTC
CDR3aa: CASSSGETQYF

v_gene: TRBV7-3
abundance: once
d_gene: NA
j_gene: TRBJ1-1
len: 13
CDR3nt: TGTGCCAGCAGCTTAAGTGTAAGCTCGAGGGCTTTCTTT
CDR3aa: CASSLSVSSRAFF

v_gene: TRBV7-7
abundance: once
d_gene: TRBD2
j_gene: TRBJ2-1
len: 19
CDR3nt: TGTGCTAGCAGCTTAGCTGGGACTAGCGGGAGTGGGCTCTACAATGAGCAGTTCTTC
CDR3aa: CASSLAGTSGSGLYNEQFF

v_gene: TRBV18
abundance: NA
d_gene: NA
j_gene: TRBJ2-5
len: 14
CDR3nt: TGTGCCAGCTCAAAGGACGGCAGGGGAGAGACCCAGTACTTC
CDR3aa: CASSKDGRGETQYF

v_gene: TRBV4-1
abundance: NA
d_gene: NA
j_gene: TRBJ1-6
len: 14
CDR3nt: TGCGCCAGCAGCCCTACCAGGGGCAATTCACCCCTCCACTTT
CDR3aa: CASSPTRGNSPLHF